This T cell receptor (beta chain) appears in the sequencing data of a study of T cells in Graves' hyperthyroidism and ophthalmopathy. This clonotype occurred many times. Amplification of TCR beta CDR3 regions was performed using RNA transcripts as template. TCR CDR3 underwent first-round RT-PCR with the HTBI primer set. In TCRdb, the multiplex PCR reads were re-called with MiXCR into one record per CDR3 protein. The top ten clones hold 35% to 50% of a sample with about 200,000 distinct CDR3 sequences, about a sixth of them seen once. The sequence came from a man aged 40-55 years with Graves' hyperthyroidism. The sample taken for sequencing was blood.

The CDR3 protein is CASSLAGGVSEQYF. Here the CDR3 DNA reads TGTGCCAGCAGCTTAGCGGGGGGGGTCTCCGAGCAGTACTTC. This sequence joins TRBV7-6 and TRBJ2-7; 7 nucleotides align to TRBD2. This CDR3 region has 14 residues. CDR1 and CDR2 from the germline V gene are SGHVS and FNYEAQ. V shed 0 bases and J 6 bases; nucleotides not matched to a gene: 5. The whole variable domain, remainder taken from reference TRBV7-6 and TRBJ2-7, is GAGVSQSPRYKVTKRGQDVALRCDPISGHVSLYWYRQALGQGPEFLTYFNYEAQQDKSGLPNDRFSAERPEGSISTLTIQRTEQRDSAMYRCASSLAGGVSEQYFGPGTRLTVT.